This TCR beta chain comes out of a study of cytomegalovirus exposure and HLA in healthy donors. Study-level background: The 95 to 150 validation repertoires were produced on the same platform as the 650 or so repertoires of the first cohort. This was reported in a later analysis. The study's findings and limits: Specific recognition of CMV antigens was confirmed in vitro for a few chains (all CMV-associated). TCR beta chains numbering some 160 were designated cytomegalovirus-associated.

Method: immunoSEQ multiplex PCR; TCRdb's copy keeps in-frame clones and lacks some. This sample has roughly 130,000 clones; more than 70% occur once, and the top ten carry roughly 1.4%. The CDR3 length is 14 residues. The V segment lost 6 bases and the J segment 7 bases; nucleotides outside the gene matches: 9. Looked up from germline, CDR1 is MNHEY and CDR2 is SMNVEV (reference sequence). On this clone itself: What it binds is not known.

The sequenced sample was PBMCs. The receptor's source is a man aged 25-45 years in good health and CMV-seronegative. This rearrangement joins TRBV27 to TRBJ1-1; 9 positions match TRBD1. CDR3 DNA sequence: TGTGCCAGCAGCCCCGGGACAGGGAGTTTTGAAGCTTTCTTT. Translated: CASSPGTGSFEAFF.